This TCR beta chain was found in a study of cytomegalovirus exposure and HLA in healthy donors. Researchers ran the PCR with 60 Vbeta and 13 Jbeta primers. In the original workflow: An analysis that came later counted 60 million to 80 million unique TCR beta chains, some 11 million shared. The method was immunoSEQ multiplex PCR; TCRdb's version includes in-frame clones alone and lacks a portion of them. From that table come the V and J calls and clone size; the DNA was used to work out D and trimming. The repertoire table contains approximately 70,000 clones. Details on this clone: Its antigen is unknown.

Study-level points and caveats: Later analysis identified 16,000 or so TCR beta sequences associated with HLA alleles, using a false discovery rate threshold of 0.05. Follow-up analysis found HLA locus-dependent TCR association rates, highest for DRB1 and lowest for HLA-C. The number of N-insertions in an Asian-associated ancestry cluster was reportedly below the approximately 700-donor mean in a later analysis.

This CDR3 region has 18 residues. Trimming shortened V by 6 bases and J by 2 bases, and 23 bases separated the two germline ends. Germline V CDR1 and CDR2: MNHEY, SMNVEV (reference sequence). The sequence was collected from a woman in her twenties or thirties in good health and CMV-seronegative. The specimen was PBMCs. The chain carries TRBV27 and TRBJ1-5, with D possibly matching TRBD1 (6 bases). For the CDR3, the DNA is TGTGCCAGCAGATTTTCTAGGAAGGGGGGGATCCGCAATCAGCCCCAGCATTTT. It is translated as CASRFSRKGGIRNQPQHF.